Presented here are 22 T cell receptor beta chains from one specimen sequenced in a study of shared clonotypes between healthy human individuals. The repertoire was sequenced with immunoSEQ multiplex PCR; TCRdb's copy has only in-frame clones and lacks some. The sample gives some 630,000 clones, about three quarters of which show up once; 1.8% is in the top ten. The sequencing sample was made of memory CD4+ T cells sorted from blood. Subset given: CD45RA-negative fraction. Receptors originate from a woman in her twenties or thirties in good health.

V gene TRBV15 combines with J gene TRBJ1-1; possible D gene TRBD1, 5 bases. CDR3 size: 13 residues. V was trimmed by 5 bases and J by 5 bases, leaving 12 bases between them. From germline, CDR1 is LNHNV and CDR2 YYDKDF (reference sequence). CDR3 sequence (DNA): TGTGCCACCAGCTGGGGCGGGGGTACTGAAGCTTTCTTT. Its protein is CATSWGGGTEAFF.

This clone was recorded once. V is TRBV15 and J is TRBJ2-1; 10 nucleotides line up with TRBD2. The V segment lost 0 bases and the J segment 4 bases; nucleotides outside the gene matches: 3. The CDR3 is 16 residues long. Germline loops: CDR1 LNHNV, CDR2 YYDKDF (reference sequence). The CDR3 is CATSRDIAGGYNEQFF. Here the CDR3 DNA reads TGTGCCACCAGCAGAGATATAGCGGGAGGATACAATGAGCAGTTCTTC.

This chain joins TRBV7-2 and TRBJ2-5, with D hard to call. This CDR3 has 14 residues. Germline CDR1 and CDR2: SGHTA and FQGNSA. The V end lost 5 bases, the J end lost 5 bases, and 15 bases lay between the germline ends. Written as DNA, the CDR3 is TGTGCCAGCAGCCCCCTACCCTTTGGGGAGACCCAGTACTTC. This translates into CASSPLPFGETQYF.

This chain links TRBV11-3 with TRBJ2-3, with a weak D call TRBD2 (6 bases). V shed 5 bases and J shed 1 base, with 13 bases lying between them. This CDR3 is 15 amino acids long. CDR1 is SGHNT and CDR2 is YENEEA in the germline V gene. The CDR3 region is CASSPGTARTDTQYF. The CDR3 nucleotides read TGTGCCAGCAGCCCAGGGACTGCTCGCACAGATACGCAGTATTTT.

This chain joins TRBV5-1 and TRBJ2-7; D gene uncertain. Trimming took 0 bases from V and 0 from J, leaving 10 bases between them. Per the germline V gene, CDR1 is SGHRS and CDR2 is YFSETQ. This CDR3 region has 15 residues. In DNA, the CDR3 is TGCGCCAGCAGCTTGGACGCCCTGAGCTCCTACGAGCAGTACTTC. Protein product: CASSLDALSSYEQYF.

This clone was counted ten times or more. V usage is TRBV5-6 and J usage is TRBJ2-7; 9 bases align to TRBD1. The junction had 8 bases not matched to a gene; V was cut back by 4 bases and J by 3 bases. The germline V gene encodes CDR1 SGHDT and CDR2 YYEEEE. CDR3 length: 15 residues. The CDR3 here is CASSPPGTGFYEQYF. The CDR3 region has the DNA TGTGCCAGCAGCCCCCCCGGGACAGGGTTCTACGAGCAGTACTTC. Complete variable domain (other parts from reference TRBV5-6 and TRBJ2-7): DAGVTQSPTHLIKTRGQQVTLRCSPKSGHDTVSWYQQALGQGPQFIFQYYEEEERQRGNFPDRFSGHQFPNYSSELNVNALLLGDSALYLCASSPPGTGFYEQYFGPGTRLTVT.

This chain uses TRBV28 with TRBJ2-6; D is perhaps TRBD1 (6 bases). This CDR3 region has 15 residues. Germline V CDR1 and CDR2: MDHEN, SYDVKM. V lost 4 bases and J lost 3, with 10 bases in between. CDR3 sequence: CASSSTGRGANVLTF. The CDR3 DNA reads as TGTGCCAGCAGTTCTACAGGGCGTGGGGCCAACGTCCTGACTTTC.

The J gene is TRBJ2-7, the V gene TRBV6-1; maybe TRBD2 (6 bases). V lost 8 bases and J 5 bases, leaving 16 bases between the germline ends. Germline CDR1 reads MNHNS; CDR2 reads SASEGT. The CDR3 extends over 13 amino acids. Written as DNA, the CDR3 is TGTGCCAGCCGGGGGACTGTCGAGCACGAGCAGTACTTC. Its protein is CASRGTVEHEQYF.

A single count supports this clone. This chain links TRBV6-6 with TRBJ1-2; 9 bases fit TRBD1. With 4 bases clipped from V and 4 bases from J, the junction kept 4 bases outside the gene matches. The CDR3 sequence is 14 residues long. Germline V gene sequence: CDR1 MNHNY, CDR2 SVGAGI (reference sequence). The CDR3 nucleotides are TGTGCCAGCAGTTCCACGGGACAGGGCTATGGCTACACCTTC. Encoded protein: CASSSTGQGYGYTF.

This chain uses TRBV28 with TRBJ2-7; D may be TRBD1 (5 bases). Trimming cost V 8 bases and J 2 bases, with 19 bases left between them. The CDR3 covers 15 residues. Germline CDR1 MDHEN, CDR2 SYDVKM. For the CDR3, the DNA is TGTGCCAGCGGGATTGGGGCTCAAAGCACCTACGAGCAGTACTTC. Amino acid sequence: CASGIGAQSTYEQYF.

This sequence joins TRBV28 and TRBJ2-7, with TRBD2 as a possible D gene (6 bases). The germline gives CDR1 MDHEN, CDR2 SYDVKM. The CDR3 runs to 17 residues. Deletions cut 6 bases from V and 2 bases from J, with 23 bases between. CDR3 protein: CASSTVSGGGPAYEQYF. CDR3 nucleotides: TGTGCCAGCAGCACAGTTAGCGGAGGAGGGCCCGCCTACGAGCAGTACTTC.

This chain uses TRBV9 with TRBJ2-5, with D maybe TRBD2 (6 bases). The CDR3 is made up of 14 amino acids. Trimming pared 2 bases from V and 2 bases from J, leaving 10 bases between. Germline-derived CDR1 and CDR2 are SGDLS and YYNGEE. The CDR3 here is CASSVGGTQETQYF. CDR3 sequence (DNA): TGTGCCAGCAGCGTCGGCGGGACTCAAGAGACCCAGTACTTC.

Note on this clone: A single base is all that separates this from a far larger clone, so a read error is likely. Other DNA sequences of this sample code for an identical CDR3. The chain is built from TRBV28 and TRBJ2-7; D possibly corresponds to TRBD1 (5 bases). The CDR3 length is 14 residues. CDR1 MDHEN and CDR2 SYDVKM come from the germline V gene. Between the trimmed V and J ends, which lost 3 bases and 2 bases, there was a span of 11 bases. This CDR3 reads CASSFLQGPYEQYF. The CDR3 DNA is TGTGCCAGCAGTTTTCTCCAGGGCCCCTACGAGCAGTACTTC.

This clone was counted at least ten times. CDR3 amino acids: CASSLIGYSNQPQHF. DNA of the CDR3: TGTGCCAGCAGCTTAATAGGGTATAGCAATCAGCCCCAGCATTTT. This sequence joins TRBV7-2 and TRBJ1-5; no definite D call. The CDR3 loop spans 15 amino acids. Trimming removed 2 bases at V and 0 bases at J, with 8 bases between. In germline, CDR1 is SGHTA, CDR2 FQGNSA.

The chain recombines TRBV10-2 with TRBJ1-1, with D possibly matching TRBD1 (5 bases). The V and J ends lost 8 bases and 3 bases respectively, with 13 bases between them. Germline V gene sequence: CDR1 WSHSY, CDR2 SAAADI. The CDR3 is 13 amino acids. The CDR3 spells CASGRALDTEAFF. CDR3 sequence (DNA): TGCGCCAGCGGCAGGGCCCTGGACACTGAAGCTTTCTTT.

The chain links TRBV5-4 to TRBJ1-2; D remains unclear. Trimming stripped 5 bases from V and 1 base from J, with 9 bases between. Germline V gene lookup returns CDR1 SGHNT and CDR2 YYREEE (reference sequence). The CDR3 length is 13 residues. CDR3 sequence (DNA): TGTGCCAGCAGTCTCGAGATTAACTATGGCTACACCTTC. Its protein product is CASSLEINYGYTF.

Turning to this clone: The same CDR3 arises from other DNA sequences in this sample as well. The rearrangement joins TRBV6-6 to TRBJ1-3; D unclear. The CDR3 covers 13 residues. V lost 2 bases and J lost 4, with 6 bases in between. Germline CDR1 is MNHNY and CDR2 is SVGAGI (reference sequence). The CDR3 loop reads CASSYGPGNTIYF. The CDR3 region has the DNA TGTGCCAGCAGTTACGGGCCGGGAAACACCATATATTTT.

V is TRBV7-2 and J is TRBJ1-2, with TRBD1 matching 8 bases. The V and J ends lost 5 bases and 8 bases, in that order; junction bases with no gene match: 13. The CDR3 is 15 residues long. The germline V gene encodes CDR1 SGHTA and CDR2 FQGNSA. Here the CDR3 reads CASSTPTAGGGGYTF. CDR3 DNA sequence: TGTGCCAGCAGCACACCCACTGCAGGGGGCGGCGGCTACACCTTC.

The chain links TRBV6-1 to TRBJ2-3; 13 positions match TRBD2. V dropped 3 bases and J dropped 6; count of bases not matched to a gene: 0. This CDR3 comprises 14 residues. Germline CDR1 is MNHNS and CDR2 is SASEGT. The CDR3 DNA is TGTGCCAGCAGTGAGACTAGCGGGAGGGATACGCAGTATTTT. This translates into CASSETSGRDTQYF.

The genes are TRBV25-1 and TRBJ1-2, with D possibly matching TRBD1 (6 bases). Per germline, CDR1 MGHDK and CDR2 SYGVNS. V gave up 3 bases and J gave up 8 bases, with 19 bases separating them. The CDR3 has 15 amino acids. CDR3: CASSDPGQPGGGYTF. CDR3 in DNA: TGTGCCAGCAGTGACCCCGGACAGCCTGGCGGGGGCTACACCTTC.

The V and J genes are TRBV21-1 and TRBJ2-7; TRBD2 was called by the table and not checked on the DNA. TRBV21-1 is a listed pseudogene. This CDR3 comprises 15 residues. The CDR3 DNA follows: TGTGCCAGCAGGGAGCGACCCCCCGCTCATTACGAGCAGTACTTC. Translation gives CASRERPPAHYEQYF.

The chain joins TRBV4-1 to TRBJ2-7, with TRBD1 identical over 8 bases. V lost 2 bases, J lost 0 bases, and 9 bases stayed unmatched. The germline gives CDR1 MGHRA, CDR2 YSYEKL. The CDR3 contains 17 residues. CDR3 protein: CASSQPVRDRSSYEQYF. As DNA, the CDR3 is TGCGCCAGCAGCCAACCGGTCCGGGACAGGAGCTCCTACGAGCAGTACTTC.